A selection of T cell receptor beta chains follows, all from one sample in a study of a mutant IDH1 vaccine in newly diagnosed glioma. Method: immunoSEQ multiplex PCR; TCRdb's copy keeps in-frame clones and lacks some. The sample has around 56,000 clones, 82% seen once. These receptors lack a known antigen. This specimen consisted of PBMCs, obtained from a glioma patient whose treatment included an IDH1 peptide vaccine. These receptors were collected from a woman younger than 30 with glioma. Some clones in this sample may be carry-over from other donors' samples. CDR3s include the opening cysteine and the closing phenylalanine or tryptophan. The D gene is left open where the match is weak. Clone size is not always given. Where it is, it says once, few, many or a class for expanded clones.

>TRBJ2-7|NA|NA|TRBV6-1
CAGGKVYEQYF
TGTGCAGGCGGGAAGGTCTACGAGCAGTACTTC
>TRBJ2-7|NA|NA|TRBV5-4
CASSTDGTYEQYF
TGTGCCAGCAGCACGGACGGGACCTACGAGCAGTACTTC
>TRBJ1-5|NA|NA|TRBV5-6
CASSKLDSRLGNQPQHF
TGTGCCAGCAGCAAATTGGACTCGCGACTGGGCAATCAGCCCCAGCATTTT
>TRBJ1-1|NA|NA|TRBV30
CAWSNPGYTEAFF
TGTGCCTGGAGTAACCCAGGATACACTGAAGCTTTCTTT
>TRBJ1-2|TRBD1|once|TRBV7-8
CASSPDRGRSGDGYTF
TGTGCCAGCAGCCCGGACAGGGGGCGGAGTGGAGATGGCTACACCTTC
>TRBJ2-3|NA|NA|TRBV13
CASRPGFRGYTQYF
TGTGCCAGCCGTCCAGGCTTCCGCGGGTATACGCAGTATTTT
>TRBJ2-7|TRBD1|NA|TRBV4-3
CASSQTRQGASYEQYF
TGCGCCAGCAGCCAAACCCGACAGGGAGCATCCTACGAGCAGTACTTC
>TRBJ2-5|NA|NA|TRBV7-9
CASNPMRGRETQYF
TGTGCCAGCAACCCCATGCGGGGGCGGGAGACCCAGTACTTC
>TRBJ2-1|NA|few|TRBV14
CASSPTSWNEQFF
TGTGCCAGCAGCCCGACTAGTTGGAATGAGCAGTTCTTC
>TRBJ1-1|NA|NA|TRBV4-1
CASSQATVNTEAFF
TGCGCCAGCAGCCAAGCAACAGTGAACACTGAAGCTTTCTTT
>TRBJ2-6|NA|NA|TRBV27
CASAMGSGANVLTF
TGTGCCAGTGCAATGGGCTCTGGGGCCAACGTCCTGACTTTC
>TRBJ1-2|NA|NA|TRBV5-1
CASSLVGGYDYGYTF
TGCGCCAGCAGCTTGGTTGGAGGGTATGACTATGGCTACACCTTC
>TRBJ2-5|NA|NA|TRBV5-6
CASSFNTVGETQYF
TGTGCCAGCAGCTTCAATACTGTCGGAGAGACCCAGTACTTC
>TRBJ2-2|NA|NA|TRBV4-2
CASSPIANTGELFF
TGTGCCAGCAGCCCTATTGCGAACACCGGGGAGCTGTTTTTT
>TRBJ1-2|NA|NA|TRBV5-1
CASRDVANYGYTF
TGCGCCAGCAGGGACGTAGCTAACTATGGCTACACCTTC
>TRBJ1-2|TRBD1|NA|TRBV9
CASSVGGGGDYGYTF
TGTGCCAGCAGCGTAGGGGGAGGGGGCGACTATGGCTACACCTTC
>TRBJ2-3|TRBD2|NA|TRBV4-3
CASSQKGGGRPSGQYF
TGCGCCAGCAGCCAAAAGGGCGGGGGGCGGCCCTCAGGGCAGTATTTT